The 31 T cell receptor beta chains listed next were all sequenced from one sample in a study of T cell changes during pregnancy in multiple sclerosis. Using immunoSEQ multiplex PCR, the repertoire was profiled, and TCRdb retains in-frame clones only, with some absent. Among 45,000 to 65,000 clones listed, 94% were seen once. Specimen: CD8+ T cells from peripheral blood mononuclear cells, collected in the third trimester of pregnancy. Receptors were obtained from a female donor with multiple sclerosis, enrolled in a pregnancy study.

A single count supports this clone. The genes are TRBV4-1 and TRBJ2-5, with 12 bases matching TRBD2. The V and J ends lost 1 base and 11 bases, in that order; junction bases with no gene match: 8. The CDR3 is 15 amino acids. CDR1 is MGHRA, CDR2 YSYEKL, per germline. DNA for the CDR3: TGCGCCAGCAGCCAAGTCCTAGCGGGAGGGTGGGAGCAGTACTTC. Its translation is CASSQVLAGGWEQYF.

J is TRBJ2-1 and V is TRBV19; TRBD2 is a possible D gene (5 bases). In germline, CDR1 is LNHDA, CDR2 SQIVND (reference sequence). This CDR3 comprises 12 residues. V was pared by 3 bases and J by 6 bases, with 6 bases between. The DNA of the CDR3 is TGTGCCAGTAGTATCGGGATCAATGAGCAGTTCTTC. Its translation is CASSIGINEQFF.

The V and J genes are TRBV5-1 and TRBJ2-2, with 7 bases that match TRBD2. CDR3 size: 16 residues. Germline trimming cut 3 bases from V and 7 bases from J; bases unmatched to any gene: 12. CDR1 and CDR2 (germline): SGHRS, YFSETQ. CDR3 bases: TGCGCCAGCAGCTGGGACGGGACTTCGGGGGGCGGGGAGCTGTTTTTT. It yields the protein CASSWDGTSGGGELFF.

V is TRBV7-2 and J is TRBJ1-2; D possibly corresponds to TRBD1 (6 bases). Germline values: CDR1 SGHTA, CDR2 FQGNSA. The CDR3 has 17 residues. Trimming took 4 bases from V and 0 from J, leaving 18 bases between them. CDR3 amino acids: CASSSPQGGEANYGYTF. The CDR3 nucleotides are TGTGCCAGCAGCTCCCCCCAAGGGGGAGAAGCTAACTATGGCTACACCTTC.

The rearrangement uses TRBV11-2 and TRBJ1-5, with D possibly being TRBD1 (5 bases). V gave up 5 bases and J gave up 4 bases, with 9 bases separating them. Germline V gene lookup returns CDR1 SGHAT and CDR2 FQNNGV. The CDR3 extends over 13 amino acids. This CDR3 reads CASSLTVNQPQHF. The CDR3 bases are TGTGCCAGCAGCCTGACAGTTAATCAGCCCCAGCATTTT.

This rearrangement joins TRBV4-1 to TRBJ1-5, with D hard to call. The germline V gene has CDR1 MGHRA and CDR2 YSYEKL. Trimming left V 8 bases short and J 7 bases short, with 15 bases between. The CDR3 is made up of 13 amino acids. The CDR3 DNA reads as TGCGCCAGCCTAGGGAGGGAAAGCCAGCCCCAGCATTTT. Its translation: CASLGRESQPQHF.

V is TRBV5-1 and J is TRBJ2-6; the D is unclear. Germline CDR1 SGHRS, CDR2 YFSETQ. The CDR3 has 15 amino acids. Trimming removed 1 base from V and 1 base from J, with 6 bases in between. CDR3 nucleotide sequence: TGCGCCAGCAGCTTGATCGGGTCTGGGGCCAACGTCCTGACTTTC. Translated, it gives CASSLIGSGANVLTF.

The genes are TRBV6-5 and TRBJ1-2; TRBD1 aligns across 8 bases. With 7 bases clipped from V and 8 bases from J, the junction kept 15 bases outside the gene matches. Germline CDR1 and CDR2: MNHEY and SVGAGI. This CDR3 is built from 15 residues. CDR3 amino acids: CASTQFQGASGGYTF. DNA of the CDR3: TGTGCCAGCACCCAGTTTCAGGGGGCTTCGGGCGGCTACACCTTC.

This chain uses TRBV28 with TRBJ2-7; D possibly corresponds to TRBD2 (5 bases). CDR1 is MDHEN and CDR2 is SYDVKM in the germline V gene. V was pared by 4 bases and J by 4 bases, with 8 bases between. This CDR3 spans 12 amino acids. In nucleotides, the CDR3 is TGTGCCAGCAGTTCGGGAATTTACGAGCAGTACTTC. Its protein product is CASSSGIYEQYF.

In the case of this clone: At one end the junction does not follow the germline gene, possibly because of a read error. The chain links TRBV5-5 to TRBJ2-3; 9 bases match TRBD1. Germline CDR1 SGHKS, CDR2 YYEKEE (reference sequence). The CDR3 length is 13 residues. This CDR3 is CASSLGPGQGSHF. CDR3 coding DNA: TGTGCCAGCAGCTTGGGCCCGGGACAGGGTTCGCATTTT.

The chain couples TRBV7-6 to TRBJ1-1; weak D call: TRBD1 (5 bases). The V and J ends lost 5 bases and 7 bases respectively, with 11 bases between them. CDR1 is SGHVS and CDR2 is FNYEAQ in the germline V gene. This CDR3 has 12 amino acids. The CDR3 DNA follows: TGTGCCAGCAGCCCCCCGGGACTTGAAGCTTTCTTT. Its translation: CASSPPGLEAFF.

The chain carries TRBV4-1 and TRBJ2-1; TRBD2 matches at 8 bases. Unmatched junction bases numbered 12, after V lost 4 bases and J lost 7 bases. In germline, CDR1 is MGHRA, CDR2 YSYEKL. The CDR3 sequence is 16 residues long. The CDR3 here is CASSLGGGQRENEQFF. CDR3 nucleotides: TGCGCCAGCAGCCTCGGGGGAGGTCAGCGGGAGAATGAGCAGTTCTTC.

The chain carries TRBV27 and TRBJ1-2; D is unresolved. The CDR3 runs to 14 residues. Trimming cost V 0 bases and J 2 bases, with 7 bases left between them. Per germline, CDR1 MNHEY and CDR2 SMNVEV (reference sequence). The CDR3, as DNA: TGTGCCAGCAGTTTATCGAAGACAAACTATGGCTACACCTTC. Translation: CASSLSKTNYGYTF.

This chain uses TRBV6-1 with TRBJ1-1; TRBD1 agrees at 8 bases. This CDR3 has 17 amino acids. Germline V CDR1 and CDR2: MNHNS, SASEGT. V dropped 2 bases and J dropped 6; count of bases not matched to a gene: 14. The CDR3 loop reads CASSESAGGAYGPEAFF. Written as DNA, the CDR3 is TGTGCCAGCAGTGAATCGGCAGGGGGCGCTTACGGTCCTGAAGCTTTCTTT.

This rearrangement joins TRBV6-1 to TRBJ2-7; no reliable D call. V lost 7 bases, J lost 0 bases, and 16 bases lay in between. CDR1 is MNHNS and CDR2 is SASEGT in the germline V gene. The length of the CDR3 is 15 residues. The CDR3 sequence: CASIAGRSSSYEQYF. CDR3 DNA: TGTGCCAGCATCGCCGGTCGATCAAGCTCCTACGAGCAGTACTTC.

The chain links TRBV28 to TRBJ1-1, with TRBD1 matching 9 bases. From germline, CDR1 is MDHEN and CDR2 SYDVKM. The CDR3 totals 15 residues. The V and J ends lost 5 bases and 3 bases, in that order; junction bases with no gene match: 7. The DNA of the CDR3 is TGTGCCAGCAGTGGACAGGGGAAGGGGGACACTGAAGCTTTCTTT. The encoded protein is CASSGQGKGDTEAFF.

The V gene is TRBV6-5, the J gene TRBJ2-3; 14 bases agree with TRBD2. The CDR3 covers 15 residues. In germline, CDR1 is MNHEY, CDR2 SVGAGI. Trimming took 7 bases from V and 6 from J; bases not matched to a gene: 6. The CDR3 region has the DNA TGTGCCAGCAAGACTAGCGGGAGGGGCGGGGATACGCAGTATTTT. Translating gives CASKTSGRGGDTQYF.

The CDR3 region is CASSPASGRGGNEQFF. The CDR3 DNA sequence: TGCGCCAGCAGCCCAGCTAGCGGGAGAGGGGGAAATGAGCAGTTCTTC. The chain uses TRBV4-3 and TRBJ2-1; TRBD2 aligns across 10 bases. Germline trimming cut 4 bases from V and 7 bases from J; bases unmatched to any gene: 10. This CDR3 comprises 16 residues. Germline V gene data show CDR1 as LGHNA and CDR2 as YSLEER.

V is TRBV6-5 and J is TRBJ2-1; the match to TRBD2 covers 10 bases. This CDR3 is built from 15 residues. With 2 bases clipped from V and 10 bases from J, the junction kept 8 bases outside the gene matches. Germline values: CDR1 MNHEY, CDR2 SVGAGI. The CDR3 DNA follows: TGTGCCAGCAGTTACCTCGGGGTTAGCGGGAGGGAGCAGTTCTTC. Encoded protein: CASSYLGVSGREQFF.

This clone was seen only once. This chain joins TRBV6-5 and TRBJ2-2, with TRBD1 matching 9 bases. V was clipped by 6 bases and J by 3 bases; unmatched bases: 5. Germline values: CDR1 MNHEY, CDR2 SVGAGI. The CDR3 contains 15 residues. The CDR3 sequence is CASRQGQGDTGELFF. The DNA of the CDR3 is TGTGCCAGCAGGCAGGGACAGGGTGACACCGGGGAGCTGTTTTTT.

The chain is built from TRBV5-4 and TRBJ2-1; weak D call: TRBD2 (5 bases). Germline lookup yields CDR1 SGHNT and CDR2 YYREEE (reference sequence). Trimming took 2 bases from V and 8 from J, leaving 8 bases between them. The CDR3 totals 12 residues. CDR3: CASSFSSDEQFF. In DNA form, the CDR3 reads TGTGCCAGCAGCTTCAGTAGCGATGAGCAGTTCTTC.

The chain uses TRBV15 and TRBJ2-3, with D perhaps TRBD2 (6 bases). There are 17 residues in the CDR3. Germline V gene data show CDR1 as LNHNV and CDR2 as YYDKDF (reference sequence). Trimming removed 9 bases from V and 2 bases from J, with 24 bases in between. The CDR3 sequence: CATRKGSTWRDTDTQYF. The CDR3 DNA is TGTGCCACTCGAAAAGGGAGTACGTGGAGGGACACAGATACGCAGTATTTT.

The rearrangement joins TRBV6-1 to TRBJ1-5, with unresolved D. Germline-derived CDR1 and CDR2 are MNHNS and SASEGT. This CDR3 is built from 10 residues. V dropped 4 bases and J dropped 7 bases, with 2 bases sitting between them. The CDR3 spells CASSVQPQHF. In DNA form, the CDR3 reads TGTGCCAGCAGTGTACAGCCCCAGCATTTT.

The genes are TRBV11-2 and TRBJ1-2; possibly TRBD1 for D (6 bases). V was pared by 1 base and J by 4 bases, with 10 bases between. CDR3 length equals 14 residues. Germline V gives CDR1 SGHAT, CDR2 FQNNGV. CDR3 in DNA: TGTGCCAGCAGCTTAGTGGGGGGGCCCTATGGCTACACCTTC. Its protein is CASSLVGGPYGYTF.

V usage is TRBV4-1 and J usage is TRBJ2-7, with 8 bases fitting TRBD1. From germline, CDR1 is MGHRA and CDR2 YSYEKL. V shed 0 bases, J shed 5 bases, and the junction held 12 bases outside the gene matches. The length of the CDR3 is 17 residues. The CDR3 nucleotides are TGCGCCAGCAGCCAAGAGATTGGGGGGACAGGACGGGACGAGCAGTACTTC. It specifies CASSQEIGGTGRDEQYF.

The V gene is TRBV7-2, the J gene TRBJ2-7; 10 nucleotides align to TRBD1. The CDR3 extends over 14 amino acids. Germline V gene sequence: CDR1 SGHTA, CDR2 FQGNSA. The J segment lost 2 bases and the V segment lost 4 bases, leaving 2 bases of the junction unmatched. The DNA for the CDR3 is TGTGCCAGCAGCTCCGACAGGGGGCCCTACGAGCAGTACTTC. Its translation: CASSSDRGPYEQYF.

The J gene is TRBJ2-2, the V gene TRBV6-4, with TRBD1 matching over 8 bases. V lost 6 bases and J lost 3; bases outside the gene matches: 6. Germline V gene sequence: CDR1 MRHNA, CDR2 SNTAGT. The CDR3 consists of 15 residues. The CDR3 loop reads CASSPTGEDTGELFF. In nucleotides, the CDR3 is TGTGCCAGCAGCCCGACAGGGGAAGACACCGGGGAGCTGTTTTTT.

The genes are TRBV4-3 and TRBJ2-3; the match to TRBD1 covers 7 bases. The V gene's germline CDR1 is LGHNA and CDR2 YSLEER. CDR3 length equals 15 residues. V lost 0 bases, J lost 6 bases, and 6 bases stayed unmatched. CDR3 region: CASSQEQGRGDTQYF. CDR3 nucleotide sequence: TGCGCCAGCAGCCAAGAACAGGGGCGCGGGGATACGCAGTATTTT.

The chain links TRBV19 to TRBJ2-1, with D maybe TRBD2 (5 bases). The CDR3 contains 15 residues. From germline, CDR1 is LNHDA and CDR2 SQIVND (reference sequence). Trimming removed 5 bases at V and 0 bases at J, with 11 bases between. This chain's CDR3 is CASSRADSSYNEQFF. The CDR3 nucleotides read TGTGCCAGTAGTCGAGCGGATAGCTCCTACAATGAGCAGTTCTTC.

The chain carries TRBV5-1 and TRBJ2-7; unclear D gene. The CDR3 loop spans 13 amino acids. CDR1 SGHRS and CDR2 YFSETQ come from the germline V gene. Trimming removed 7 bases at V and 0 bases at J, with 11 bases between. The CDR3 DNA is TGCGCCAGCGCCAACCCTATCTCCTACGAGCAGTACTTC. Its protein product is CASANPISYEQYF. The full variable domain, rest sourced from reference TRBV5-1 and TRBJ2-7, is KAGVTQTPRYLIKTRGQQVTLSCSPISGHRSVSWYQQTPGQGLQFLFEYFSETQRNKGNFPGRFSGRQFSNSRSEMNVSTLELGDSALYLCASANPISYEQYFGPGTRLTVT.

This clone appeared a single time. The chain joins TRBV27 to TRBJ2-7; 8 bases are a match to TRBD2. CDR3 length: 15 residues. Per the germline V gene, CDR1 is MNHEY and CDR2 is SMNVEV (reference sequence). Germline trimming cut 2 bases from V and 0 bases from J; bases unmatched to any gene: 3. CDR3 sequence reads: CASSLTLAASYEQYF. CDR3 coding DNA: TGTGCCAGCAGTTTAACACTAGCGGCCTCCTACGAGCAGTACTTC.